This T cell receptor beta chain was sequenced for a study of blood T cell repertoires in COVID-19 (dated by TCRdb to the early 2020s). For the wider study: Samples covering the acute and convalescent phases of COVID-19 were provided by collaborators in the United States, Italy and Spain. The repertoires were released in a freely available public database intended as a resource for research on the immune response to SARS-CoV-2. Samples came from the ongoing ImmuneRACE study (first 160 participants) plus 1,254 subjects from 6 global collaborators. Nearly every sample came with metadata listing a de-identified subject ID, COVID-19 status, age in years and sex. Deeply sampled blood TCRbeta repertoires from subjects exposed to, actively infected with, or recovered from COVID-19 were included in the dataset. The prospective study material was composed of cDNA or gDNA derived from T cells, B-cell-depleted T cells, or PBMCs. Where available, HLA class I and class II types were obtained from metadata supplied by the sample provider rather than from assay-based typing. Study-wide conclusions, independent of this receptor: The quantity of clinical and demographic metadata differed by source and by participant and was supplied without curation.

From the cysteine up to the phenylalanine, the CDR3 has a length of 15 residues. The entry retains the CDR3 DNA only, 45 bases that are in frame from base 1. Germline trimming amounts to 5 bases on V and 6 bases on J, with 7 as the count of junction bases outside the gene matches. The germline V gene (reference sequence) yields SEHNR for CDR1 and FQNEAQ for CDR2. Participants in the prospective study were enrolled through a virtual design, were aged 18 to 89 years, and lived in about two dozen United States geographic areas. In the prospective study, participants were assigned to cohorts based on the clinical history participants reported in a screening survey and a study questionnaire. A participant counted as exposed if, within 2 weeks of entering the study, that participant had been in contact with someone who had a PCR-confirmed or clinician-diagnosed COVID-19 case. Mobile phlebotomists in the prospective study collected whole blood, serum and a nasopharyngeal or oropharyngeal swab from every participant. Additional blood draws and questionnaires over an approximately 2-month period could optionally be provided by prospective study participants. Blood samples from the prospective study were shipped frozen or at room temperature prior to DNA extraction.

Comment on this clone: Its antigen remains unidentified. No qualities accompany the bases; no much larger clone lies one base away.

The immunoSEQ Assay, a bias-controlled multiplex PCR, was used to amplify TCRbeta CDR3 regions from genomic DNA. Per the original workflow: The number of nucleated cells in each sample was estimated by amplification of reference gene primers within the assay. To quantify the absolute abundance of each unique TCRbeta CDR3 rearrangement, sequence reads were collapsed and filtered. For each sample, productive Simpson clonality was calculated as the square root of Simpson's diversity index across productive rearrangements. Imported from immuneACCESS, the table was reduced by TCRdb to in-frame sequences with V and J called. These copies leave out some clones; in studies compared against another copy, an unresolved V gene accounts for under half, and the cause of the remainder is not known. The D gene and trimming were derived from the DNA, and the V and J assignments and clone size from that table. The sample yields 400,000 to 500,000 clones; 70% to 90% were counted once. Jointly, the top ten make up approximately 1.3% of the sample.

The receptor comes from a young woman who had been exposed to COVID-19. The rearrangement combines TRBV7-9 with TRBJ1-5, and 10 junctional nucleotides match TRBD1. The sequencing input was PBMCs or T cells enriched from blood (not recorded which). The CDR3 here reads CASSDRGQDGQPQHF. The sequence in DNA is TGTGCCAGCAGCGACAGGGGGCAGGACGGTCAGCCCCAGCATTTT.